The clone carrying this T cell receptor beta chain was found a few times. TCRdb redid the calling of the 5' RACE reads with MiXCR, one entry per CDR3 protein. The sample carries hundreds of thousands of distinct CDR3 sequences, roughly 13% recorded once. These data originate in a study of T-cell memory formation after mild COVID-19. The CDR3 runs 15 residues. Trimming cost V 6 bases and J 3 bases; bases outside gene matches: 6. CDR1 is LNHDA and CDR2 is SQIVND in the germline V gene (reference sequence). The specimen sequenced was PBMCs or a T cell subset sorted from them (not recorded which). The TCR sequence derives from a man aged 18 to 29 who had mild COVID-19 (a few samples of this study predate the infection). Cell type and time point are not known. The chain carries TRBV19 and TRBJ1-5, with 9 bases identical to TRBD1. CDR3 sequence reads: CASRPGTGYNQPQHF. CDR3 DNA: TGTGCCAGTAGGCCCGGGACAGGGTACAATCAGCCCCAGCATTTT.